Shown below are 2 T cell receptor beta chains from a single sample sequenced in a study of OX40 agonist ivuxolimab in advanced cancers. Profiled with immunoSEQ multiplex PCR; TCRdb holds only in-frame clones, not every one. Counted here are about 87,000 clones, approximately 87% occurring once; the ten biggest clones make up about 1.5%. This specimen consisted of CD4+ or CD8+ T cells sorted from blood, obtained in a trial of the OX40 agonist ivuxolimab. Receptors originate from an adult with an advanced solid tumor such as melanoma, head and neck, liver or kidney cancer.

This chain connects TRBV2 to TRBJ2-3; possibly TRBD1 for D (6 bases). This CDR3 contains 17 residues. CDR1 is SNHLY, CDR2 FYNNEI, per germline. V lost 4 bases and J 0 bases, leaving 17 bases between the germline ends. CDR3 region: CASSGRQGHSSTDTQYF. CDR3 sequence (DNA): TGTGCCAGCAGTGGAAGGCAGGGACATTCTAGCACAGATACGCAGTATTTT.

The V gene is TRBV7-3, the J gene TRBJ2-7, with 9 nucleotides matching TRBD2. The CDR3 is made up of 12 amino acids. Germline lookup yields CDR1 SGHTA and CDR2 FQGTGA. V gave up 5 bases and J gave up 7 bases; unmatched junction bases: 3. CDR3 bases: TGTGCCAGCAGCGTCCTAGCGGGGGAGCAGTACTTC. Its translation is CASSVLAGEQYF.